These 22 T cell receptor beta chains share one sample of origin, sequenced in a study of blood T cell repertoires in COVID-19. Using immunoSEQ multiplex PCR, the repertoire was profiled, and TCRdb retains in-frame clones only, with some absent. Among about 160,000 clones listed, 70% to 85% were seen once. The source material was peripheral blood. All receptors come from a woman of 80 years or more with acute or convalescent COVID-19.

The chain is built from TRBV19 and TRBJ2-5; the D gene is possibly TRBD2 (6 bases). The CDR3 runs 13 residues. Germline-derived CDR1 and CDR2 are LNHDA and SQIVND (reference sequence). V shed 3 bases and J shed 2 bases, with 7 bases lying between them. The CDR3 coding sequence is TGTGCCAGTAGTATCGCGGGGCAAGAGACCCAGTACTTC. This codes for CASSIAGQETQYF.

This clone was picked up a small number of times. The chain uses TRBV30 and TRBJ2-1; 8 bases are a match to TRBD2. The V gene end was trimmed by 2 bases and the J gene end by 4 bases; junction bases not matched to a gene: 7. This CDR3 has 15 amino acids. Looked up from germline, CDR1 is GTSNPN and CDR2 is SVGIG (reference sequence). The DNA for the CDR3 is TGTGCCTGGAGTAAGGATAGCGGGATATACAATGAGCAGTTCTTC. It yields the protein CAWSKDSGIYNEQFF.

The rearrangement joins TRBV7-9 to TRBJ2-2; the D gene is possibly TRBD2 (6 bases). Germline values: CDR1 SEHNR, CDR2 FQNEAQ (reference sequence). The CDR3 is made up of 15 amino acids. The ends were cut back, 4 bases at V and 3 bases at J, with 12 bases in the middle. The CDR3 region is CASSSRDSYTGELFF. CDR3 DNA sequence: TGTGCCAGCAGCTCCCGGGACTCCTACACCGGGGAGCTGTTTTTT. Supplemented by reference TRBV7-9 and TRBJ2-2, the full variable domain reads DTGVSQNPRHKITKRGQNVTFRCDPISEHNRLYWYRQTLGQGPEFLTYFQNEAQLEKSRLLSDRFSAERPKGSFSTLEIQRTEQGDSAMYLCASSSRDSYTGELFFGEGSRLTVL.

The rearrangement links TRBV29-1 to TRBJ2-5; D is uncertain. The CDR3 covers 10 residues. V gave up 4 bases and J gave up 5 bases, with 5 bases separating them. The germline gives CDR1 SQVTM, CDR2 ANQGSEA. The CDR3 coding sequence is TGCAGCGTTGGTCCTGAGACCCAGTACTTC. Residues: CSVGPETQYF.

This clone was seen only once. The genes are TRBV15 and TRBJ2-5, with TRBD2 matching 7 bases. Trimming at V came to 1 base and at J to 4 bases, leaving 9 bases not matched to a gene. The CDR3 is 16 amino acids. CDR1 is LNHNV, CDR2 YYDKDF, per germline (reference sequence). CDR3 residues: CATSRVVREPGETQYF. DNA for the CDR3: TGTGCCACCAGCAGAGTGGTGCGGGAGCCTGGAGAGACCCAGTACTTC.

The rearrangement joins TRBV27 to TRBJ1-1, with TRBD1 as a possible D gene (6 bases). The V and J ends lost 5 bases and 1 base respectively, with 23 bases between them. Germline loops: CDR1 MNHEY, CDR2 SMNVEV (reference sequence). This CDR3 has 18 residues. CDR3: CASSLLVGHPGKNTEAFF. Here the CDR3 DNA reads TGTGCCAGCAGTCTGCTCGTGGGACACCCTGGGAAGAACACTGAAGCTTTCTTT.

This chain joins TRBV15 and TRBJ1-1, with 7 positions matching TRBD1. Germline CDR1 and CDR2: LNHNV and YYDKDF (reference sequence). Germline trimming cut 3 bases from V and 10 bases from J; bases unmatched to any gene: 11. The CDR3 consists of 14 residues. Written as DNA, the CDR3 is TGTGCCACCAGCAGGGGTGGGACAGCGGATCCAGCTTTCTTT. Its translation: CATSRGGTADPAFF.

The genes are TRBV3-1 (or the pseudogene TRBV3-2) and TRBJ2-1; 13 bases map to TRBD2. Germline V gives CDR1 LGHDT, CDR2 YNNKEL (reference sequence). The J segment lost 8 bases and the V segment lost 5 bases, leaving 9 bases of the junction unmatched. The CDR3 is 16 amino acids. CDR3: CASSRWTSGSGDEQFF. The CDR3 DNA is TGTGCCAGCAGCAGATGGACTAGCGGGAGTGGCGATGAGCAGTTCTTC.

The rearrangement links TRBV10-1 to TRBJ2-1, with TRBD2 matching over 11 bases. CDR3 size: 18 residues. With 0 bases clipped from V and 9 bases from J, the junction kept 13 bases outside the gene matches. The germline V gene has CDR1 WNHNN and CDR2 SYGVQD (reference sequence). The CDR3 is CASSESGSGRAVQGEQFF. The CDR3 nucleotides are TGCGCCAGCAGTGAGTCGGGTAGCGGGAGGGCCGTTCAGGGTGAGCAGTTCTTC.

This chain uses TRBV18 with TRBJ2-1; 8 bases fit TRBD1. V shed 6 bases, J shed 8 bases, and the junction held 9 bases outside the gene matches. This CDR3 has 14 residues. Germline-derived CDR1 and CDR2 are KGHSH and LQKENI. This CDR3 reads CASSPTTGADEQFF. CDR3 DNA sequence: TGTGCCAGCTCCCCAACGACAGGGGCCGATGAGCAGTTCTTC.

This clone has at least ten counts. The chain joins TRBV5-1 to TRBJ2-5; D is uncertain. The CDR3 is 13 amino acids. CDR1 SGHRS and CDR2 YFSETQ come from the germline V gene. Deletions cut 0 bases from V and 1 base from J, with 4 bases between. In DNA form, the CDR3 reads TGCGCCAGCAGCTTGGGGGCCCAAGAGACCCAGTACTTC. Translating gives CASSLGAQETQYF.

V gene TRBV6-5 combines with J gene TRBJ2-7; maybe TRBD2 (5 bases). Trimming left V 0 bases short and J 0 bases short, with 9 bases between. CDR3 size: 15 residues. Germline V gene sequence: CDR1 MNHEY, CDR2 SVGAGI. CDR3 coding DNA: TGTGCCAGCAGTTACTCGTATCGGGGCTCCTACGAGCAGTACTTC. Its translation is CASSYSYRGSYEQYF.

This chain links TRBV7-8 with TRBJ2-1; TRBD1 is a possible D gene (6 bases). V dropped 5 bases and J dropped 4 bases, with 9 bases sitting between them. Germline V gene data show CDR1 as SGHVS and CDR2 as FQNEAQ. The CDR3 is 13 residues long. CDR3 DNA: TGTGCCAGCAGCCGCGGACAGTACAATGAGCAGTTCTTC. It is translated as CASSRGQYNEQFF. Looking up the rest from reference TRBV7-8 and TRBJ2-1 gives the full variable domain: GAGVSQSPRYKVAKRGQDVALRCDPISGHVSLFWYQQALGQGPEFLTYFQNEAQLDKSGLPSDRFFAERPEGSVSTLKIQRTQQEDSAVYLCASSRGQYNEQFFGPGTRLTVL.

The chain joins TRBV10-3 to TRBJ1-1, with TRBD1 identical over 10 bases. The length of the CDR3 is 14 residues. CDR1 is ENHRY and CDR2 is SYGVKD in the germline V gene. The CDR3 DNA is TGTGCGATAGGACAGGGGGGATTAAGCACTGAAGCTTTCTTT. Translated: CAIGQGGLSTEAFF.

V usage is TRBV10-1 and J usage is TRBJ2-3, with 8 bases matching TRBD2. Germline CDR1 and CDR2: WNHNN and SYGVQD (reference sequence). V shed 6 bases, J shed 5 bases, and the junction held 10 bases outside the gene matches. The CDR3 consists of 15 residues. The CDR3 loop is CASSDSGARVDTQYF. The CDR3 DNA is TGCGCCAGCAGCGATAGCGGGGCCCGGGTAGATACGCAGTATTTT.

This clone is a singleton in its sample. This rearrangement joins TRBV10-2 to TRBJ1-4, with 9 bases matching TRBD1. Germline-derived CDR1 and CDR2 are WSHSY and SAAADI. The J segment lost 8 bases and the V segment lost 7 bases, leaving 14 bases of the junction unmatched. This CDR3 has 16 residues. The CDR3 sequence is CASTKKPGQGDEKLFF. As DNA, the CDR3 is TGCGCCAGCACCAAAAAGCCGGGACAGGGCGACGAAAAACTGTTTTTT.

The chain combines TRBV3-1 (or the pseudogene TRBV3-2) with TRBJ1-3; D is unclear. The CDR3 is 15 residues long. The V gene lost 5 bases and the J gene lost 0 bases, with 11 bases spanning the gap. In germline, CDR1 is LGHDT, CDR2 YNNKEL (reference sequence). The CDR3 sequence: CASSSTTPSGNTIYF. For the CDR3, the DNA is TGTGCCAGCAGCTCCACAACACCCTCTGGAAACACCATATATTTT.

The chain couples TRBV5-1 to TRBJ2-5, with 9 bases fitting TRBD2. CDR1 SGHRS and CDR2 YFSETQ come from the germline V gene. The CDR3 contains 17 residues. Trimming at V came to 4 bases and at J to 5 bases, leaving 15 bases not matched to a gene. CDR3 sequence: CASSRRLYSGSGETQYF. The CDR3 DNA reads TGCGCCAGCAGCAGAAGGCTGTATAGCGGGAGCGGGGAGACCCAGTACTTC.

The V gene is TRBV6-2 or TRBV6-3, the J gene TRBJ1-5; TRBD1 matches at 9 bases. V was pared by 5 bases and J by 2 bases, with 7 bases of the junction left unmatched. CDR1 and CDR2 (germline): MNHEY, SVGEGT. The CDR3 loop spans 16 amino acids. The chain's CDR3 is CASSGNRGLGNQPQHF. DNA for the CDR3: TGTGCCAGCAGTGGAAACAGGGGGCTAGGCAATCAGCCCCAGCATTTT.

This clone occurred once. This chain connects TRBV19 to TRBJ2-1; 9 nucleotides match TRBD2. Trimming took 5 bases from V and 1 from J; bases not matched to a gene: 9. CDR1 is LNHDA, CDR2 SQIVND, per germline (reference sequence). This CDR3 spans 17 amino acids. The chain's CDR3 is CASSPGREGTSYNEQFF. The CDR3 nucleotides read TGTGCCAGTAGTCCCGGGCGGGAGGGCACTTCCTACAATGAGCAGTTCTTC.

This clone turned up a few times. The V and J genes are TRBV2 and TRBJ1-6, with unresolved D. The germline V and J ends were trimmed by 3 bases and 14 bases, with 11 bases remaining between them. CDR1 SNHLY and CDR2 FYNNEI come from the germline V gene. The CDR3 is 12 amino acids. The CDR3 nucleotides are TGTGCCAGCAGTGAGAGTTGGGAGGCCCTCCACTTT. Protein: CASSESWEALHF.

This clone was seen once. The chain's CDR3 is CASSIRAGVGTGELFF. DNA of the CDR3: TGTGCCAGTAGTATCAGAGCGGGAGTAGGCACCGGGGAGCTGTTTTTT. V is TRBV19 and J is TRBJ2-2, with 8 bases that match TRBD2. Germline V gene sequence: CDR1 LNHDA, CDR2 SQIVND (reference sequence). The trim removed 3 bases at V and 4 bases at J, leaving 7 bases unmatched. The CDR3 covers 16 residues. The entire variable domain, with the rest obtained from reference TRBV19 and TRBJ2-2, is as follows: DGGITQSPKYLFRKEGQNVTLSCEQNLNHDAMYWYRQDPGQGLRLIYYSQIVNDFQKGDIAEGYSVSREKKESFPLTVTSAQKNPTAFYLCASSIRAGVGTGELFFGEGSRLTVL.